A single sample gave rise to the 18 T cell receptor beta chains below, sequenced in a study of cytomegalovirus exposure and HLA in healthy donors. The protocol was immunoSEQ multiplex PCR, while the TCRdb copy is restricted to in-frame clones and leaves out a portion. This table has 76,000 or so clones, roughly 94% appearing once. Sequencing used PBMCs. These receptors were obtained from a woman aged 18-29 years in good health and CMV-seropositive.

This sequence joins TRBV25-1 and TRBJ2-1; 9 nucleotides align to TRBD2. V gave up 8 bases and J gave up 4 bases; unmatched junction bases: 12. Germline values: CDR1 MGHDK, CDR2 SYGVNS. The CDR3 sequence is 16 residues long. The CDR3 DNA sequence: TGTGCCAGCTCCCCTGTGACTAGCGGCCAGTACAATGAGCAGTTCTTC. Amino acids: CASSPVTSGQYNEQFF.

The rearrangement uses TRBV19 and TRBJ2-3; possible D gene TRBD2, 6 bases. V was trimmed by 4 bases and J by 3 bases, leaving 17 bases between them. From germline, CDR1 is LNHDA and CDR2 SQIVND (reference sequence). There are 16 residues in the CDR3. The CDR3 loop is CASSKRSGAGTDTQYF. DNA of the CDR3: TGTGCCAGTAGTAAGCGTAGCGGAGCAGGAACAGATACGCAGTATTTT.

The chain uses TRBV10-3 and TRBJ2-5; 7 nucleotides agree with TRBD2. This CDR3 is built from 15 residues. V lost 3 bases to trimming and J lost 3 bases; unmatched junction nucleotides: 7. The germline CDR1 and CDR2 sequences are ENHRY and SYGVKD. The CDR3 spells CAISDAGEGEETQYF. The CDR3 DNA reads TGTGCCATCAGTGATGCGGGGGAGGGTGAAGAGACCCAGTACTTC.

J is TRBJ2-2 and V is TRBV5-1, with D hard to call. The CDR3 runs 14 residues. Trimming took 5 bases from V and 6 from J, leaving 14 bases between them. From germline, CDR1 is SGHRS and CDR2 YFSETQ. The CDR3 sequence is CASSESVSAGELFF. DNA of the CDR3: TGCGCCAGCAGTGAGTCGGTTTCGGCCGGGGAGCTGTTTTTT. Full variable domain (missing parts from reference TRBV5-1 and TRBJ2-2): KAGVTQTPRYLIKTRGQQVTLSCSPISGHRSVSWYQQTPGQGLQFLFEYFSETQRNKGNFPGRFSGRQFSNSRSEMNVSTLELGDSALYLCASSESVSAGELFFGEGSRLTVL.

This clone appeared once. The V and J genes are TRBV6-6 and TRBJ1-1; D ambiguous. V was trimmed by 4 bases and J by 0 bases, leaving 6 bases between them. There are 13 residues in the CDR3. Germline V gene sequence: CDR1 MNHNY, CDR2 SVGAGI (reference sequence). CDR3 protein: CASSLQMNTEAFF. As DNA, the CDR3 is TGTGCCAGCAGTTTACAAATGAACACTGAAGCTTTCTTT.

A single count supports this clone. J is TRBJ1-5 and V is TRBV19; D gene ambiguous. Germline assignment: CDR1 LNHDA and CDR2 SQIVND (reference sequence). The CDR3 is made up of 13 amino acids. V lost 5 bases to trimming and J lost 4 bases, with 9 bases between them. The CDR3 reads CASSGQVNQPQHF. CDR3 DNA: TGTGCCAGTAGTGGTCAGGTAAATCAGCCCCAGCATTTT.

The rearrangement uses TRBV4-1 and TRBJ2-7, with D perhaps TRBD1 (6 bases). There are 15 residues in the CDR3. Trimming left V 5 bases short and J 3 bases short, with 17 bases between. Germline CDR1 MGHRA, CDR2 YSYEKL. DNA of the CDR3: TGCGCCAGCAGCTATTTATCCGGGACAAACTACGAGCAGTACTTC. This encodes CASSYLSGTNYEQYF.

The CDR3: CASSTFRLLAGYNEQFF. CDR3 nucleotide sequence: TGTGCCAGCAGCACCTTCCGTCTTCTAGCGGGCTACAATGAGCAGTTCTTC. This rearrangement joins TRBV7-9 to TRBJ2-1; 8 positions agree with TRBD2. The CDR3 is made up of 17 amino acids. Germline V gene lookup returns CDR1 SEHNR and CDR2 FQNEAQ (reference sequence). Trimming cost V 5 bases and J 3 bases; bases outside gene matches: 12.

The chain combines TRBV5-1 with TRBJ2-5, with 15 positions matching TRBD2. Germline CDR1 reads SGHRS; CDR2 reads YFSETQ. V was pared by 3 bases and J by 5 bases, with 2 bases of the junction left unmatched. CDR3 length: 15 amino acids. The CDR3 DNA follows: TGCGCCAGCAGCTGGACTAGCGGGAGGGTGGAGACCCAGTACTTC. This codes for CASSWTSGRVETQYF. The whole variable domain, remainder taken from reference TRBV5-1 and TRBJ2-5, is KAGVTQTPRYLIKTRGQQVTLSCSPISGHRSVSWYQQTPGQGLQFLFEYFSETQRNKGNFPGRFSGRQFSNSRSEMNVSTLELGDSALYLCASSWTSGRVETQYFGPGTRLLVL.

This clone came up a few times. This CDR3 reads CASSPYLGQEDNEQFF. CDR3 in DNA: TGTGCCAGCAGCCCCTACCTCGGACAGGAGGACAATGAGCAGTTCTTC. V is TRBV14 and J is TRBJ2-1, with 7 bases that match TRBD1. This CDR3 contains 16 residues. The V segment lost 4 bases and the J segment 5 bases; nucleotides outside the gene matches: 11. The germline V gene encodes CDR1 SGHDN and CDR2 FVKESK.

The chain has TRBV6-1 and TRBJ1-1; a weak D match, TRBD1 (6 bases). Germline V gene data show CDR1 as MNHNS and CDR2 as SASEGT. The CDR3 has 12 amino acids. Trimming took 5 bases from V and 13 from J, leaving 17 bases between them. CDR3 loop: CASSLPGTNGFF. The CDR3 nucleotides read TGTGCCAGCAGTCTTCCCGGGACAAATGGTTTCTTT.

V and J are TRBV4-1 and TRBJ1-4, with TRBD1 matching 10 bases. The junction had 8 bases not matched to a gene; V was cut back by 4 bases and J by 0 bases. Germline values: CDR1 MGHRA, CDR2 YSYEKL. The CDR3 contains 18 residues. CDR3 bases: TGCGCCAGCAGCCCGGGACAGGGGAAGGGGGCAACTAATGAAAAACTGTTTTTT. This sequence encodes CASSPGQGKGATNEKLFF.

The chain uses TRBV18 and TRBJ2-7, with TRBD1 matching over 7 bases. Losses at the gene ends were 6 bases for V and 3 bases for J; bases not matched to a gene: 8. The CDR3 sequence is 14 residues long. The V gene's germline CDR1 is KGHSH and CDR2 LQKENI. CDR3 residues: CASSPAAGGYEQYF. CDR3 nucleotide sequence: TGTGCCAGCTCCCCGGCGGCAGGGGGCTACGAGCAGTACTTC.

This chain joins TRBV5-4 and TRBJ2-3; a weak D match, TRBD2 (6 bases). V lost 0 bases and J 0 bases, leaving 20 bases between the germline ends. The CDR3 has 19 residues. Germline CDR1 SGHNT, CDR2 YYREEE (reference sequence). The CDR3, as DNA: TGTGCCAGCAGCTTGGGGGGGTCGACTAGACTGATTAGCACAGATACGCAGTATTTT. Translation gives CASSLGGSTRLISTDTQYF.

The V gene is TRBV18, the J gene TRBJ2-7, with TRBD1 matching 8 bases. Trimming at V came to 0 bases and at J to 0 bases, leaving 7 bases not matched to a gene. This CDR3 comprises 17 residues. Germline V CDR1 and CDR2: KGHSH, LQKENI. CDR3 region: CASSPPGQGLSSYEQYF. In DNA form, the CDR3 reads TGTGCCAGCTCACCACCAGGACAGGGTTTAAGCTCCTACGAGCAGTACTTC.

The chain combines TRBV4-3 with TRBJ2-1; 13 bases are shared with TRBD2. CDR1 LGHNA and CDR2 YSLEER come from the germline V gene. The V segment lost 0 bases and the J segment 9 bases; nucleotides outside the gene matches: 14. The length of the CDR3 is 19 residues. Here the CDR3 reads CASSQDLIGLAGENGEQFF. In DNA, the CDR3 is TGCGCCAGCAGCCAAGATCTCATTGGACTAGCGGGAGAAAACGGTGAGCAGTTCTTC.

The gene calls are TRBV6-5 and TRBJ2-7, with D possibly matching TRBD2 (7 bases). CDR1 MNHEY and CDR2 SVGAGI come from the germline V gene. The CDR3 has 16 residues. Trimming pared 4 bases from V and 2 bases from J, leaving 18 bases between. CDR3 DNA: TGTGCCAGCAGTTTCGAAGGGGGGGCTACCCCCTACGAGCAGTACTTC. Amino acid sequence: CASSFEGGATPYEQYF.

The chain joins TRBV10-3 to TRBJ1-2; a possible D gene is TRBD1 (6 bases). The V gene's germline CDR1 is ENHRY and CDR2 SYGVKD. The CDR3 consists of 15 residues. The V end lost 5 bases, the J end lost 0 bases, and 13 bases lay between the germline ends. The CDR3 sequence: CAISQPGQANYGYTF. Here the CDR3 DNA reads TGTGCCATCAGTCAGCCGGGACAAGCTAACTATGGCTACACCTTC.